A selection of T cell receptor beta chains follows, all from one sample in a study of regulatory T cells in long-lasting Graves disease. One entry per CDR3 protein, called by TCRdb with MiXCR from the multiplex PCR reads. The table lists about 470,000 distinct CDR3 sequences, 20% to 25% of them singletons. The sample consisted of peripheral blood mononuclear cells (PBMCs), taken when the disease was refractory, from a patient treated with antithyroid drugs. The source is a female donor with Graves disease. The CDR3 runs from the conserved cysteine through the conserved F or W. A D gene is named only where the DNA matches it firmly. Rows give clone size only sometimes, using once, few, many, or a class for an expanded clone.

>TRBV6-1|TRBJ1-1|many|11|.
CASRDRSEAFF
TGTGCCAGCAGAGACAGGTCTGAAGCTTTCTTT
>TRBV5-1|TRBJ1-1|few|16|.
CASSLSLGGALPEAFF
TGCGCCAGCAGCTTGTCCCTCGGGGGGGCGCTCCCTGAAGCTTTCTTT
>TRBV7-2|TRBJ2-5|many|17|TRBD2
CASSFGIAGGPGGAQYF
TGTGCCAGCAGCTTCGGGATAGCGGGCGGCCCGGGGGGGGCCCAGTACTTC
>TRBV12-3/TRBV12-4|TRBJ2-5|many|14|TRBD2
CASSFGGRGETQYF
TGTGCCAGCAGTTTCGGCGGGAGAGGAGAGACCCAGTACTTC
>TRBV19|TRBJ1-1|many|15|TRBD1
CASSQETGYNTEAFF
TGTGCCAGTAGTCAAGAGACAGGGTACAACACTGAAGCTTTCTTT
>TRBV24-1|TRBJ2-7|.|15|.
CATSEGLGGSYEQYF
TGTGCCACCAGTGAGGGACTGGGAGGCTCCTACGAGCAGTACTTC
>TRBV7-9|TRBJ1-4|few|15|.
CASSPGQSINEKLFF
TGTGCCAGCAGCCCTGGACAGTCAATTAATGAAAAACTGTTTTTT
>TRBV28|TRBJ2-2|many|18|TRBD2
CASSLAGLAGERTGELFF
TGTGCCAGCAGTTTGGCGGGACTAGCGGGAGAGCGAACCGGGGAGCTGTTTTTT
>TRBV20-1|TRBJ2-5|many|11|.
CSASDRETQYF
TGCAGTGCTAGCGACAGGGAGACCCAGTACTTC
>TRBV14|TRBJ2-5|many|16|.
CASSQGGFAVQETQYF
TGTGCCAGCAGCCAAGGAGGGTTTGCAGTTCAAGAGACCCAGTACTTC
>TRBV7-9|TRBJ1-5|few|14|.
CASSWLDSQEPQHF
TGTGCCAGCAGCTGGCTGGACAGCCAAGAGCCCCAGCATTTT
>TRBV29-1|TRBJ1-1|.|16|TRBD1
CSAGGDRGLEDTEAFF
TGCAGCGCCGGGGGTGACAGGGGGCTTGAGGACACTGAAGCTTTCTTT
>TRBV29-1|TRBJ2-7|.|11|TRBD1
CSGGTAYEQYF
TGCAGCGGAGGGACAGCCTACGAGCAGTACTTC
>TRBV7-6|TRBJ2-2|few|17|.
CASSLQISGGDTGELFF
TGTGCCAGCAGCCTACAAATTAGCGGAGGGGACACCGGGGAGCTGTTTTTT
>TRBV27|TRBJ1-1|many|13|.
CASSWGARTEAFF
TGTGCCAGCAGTTGGGGGGCGCGAACTGAAGCTTTCTTT
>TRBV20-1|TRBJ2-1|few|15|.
CSAREGTLSYNEQFF
TGCAGTGCTAGAGAAGGAACCCTGTCCTACAATGAGCAGTTCTTC
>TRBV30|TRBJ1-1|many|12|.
CAWSVSSVEAFF
TGTGCCTGGAGTGTAAGCAGTGTTGAAGCTTTCTTT
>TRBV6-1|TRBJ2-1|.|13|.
CAAETALYNEQFF
TGTGCCGCGGAAACTGCCTTATACAATGAGCAGTTCTTC
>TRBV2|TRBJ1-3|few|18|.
CASSVGEGFIASGNTIYF
TGTGCCAGCAGTGTAGGGGAGGGGTTTATCGCGTCTGGAAACACCATATATTTT
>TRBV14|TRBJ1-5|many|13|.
CASSRLGNQPQHF
TGTGCCAGCAGCCGTCTTGGCAATCAGCCCCAGCATTTT
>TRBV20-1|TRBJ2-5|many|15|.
CRGSASPEAGETQYF
TGCCGTGGGTCGGCAAGCCCGGAGGCTGGAGAGACCCAGTACTTC
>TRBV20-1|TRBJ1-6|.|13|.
CSVKDPVDSPLHF
TGCAGTGTAAAAGATCCAGTGGATTCACCCCTCCACTTT
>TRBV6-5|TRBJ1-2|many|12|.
CASSYGGYGYTF
TGTGCCAGCAGTTATGGGGGGTATGGCTACACCTTC
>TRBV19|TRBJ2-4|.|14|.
CASSMDASKNIQYF
TGTGCCAGTAGTATGGACGCCTCCAAAAACATTCAGTACTTC
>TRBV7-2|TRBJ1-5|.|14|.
CASSPGPGGQPQHF
TGTGCCAGCAGCCCTGGGCCGGGGGGTCAGCCCCAGCATTTT